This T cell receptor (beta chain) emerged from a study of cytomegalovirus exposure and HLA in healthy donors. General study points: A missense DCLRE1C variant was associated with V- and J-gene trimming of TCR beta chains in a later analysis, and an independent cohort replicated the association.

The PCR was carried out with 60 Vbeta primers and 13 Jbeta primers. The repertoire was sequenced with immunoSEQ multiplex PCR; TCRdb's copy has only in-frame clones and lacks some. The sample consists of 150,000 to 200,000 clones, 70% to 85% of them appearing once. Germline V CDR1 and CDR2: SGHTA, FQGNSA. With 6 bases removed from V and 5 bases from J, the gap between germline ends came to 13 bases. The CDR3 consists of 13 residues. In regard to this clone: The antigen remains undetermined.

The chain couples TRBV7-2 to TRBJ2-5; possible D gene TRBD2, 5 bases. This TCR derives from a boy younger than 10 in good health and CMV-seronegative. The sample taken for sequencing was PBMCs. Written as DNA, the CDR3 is TGTGCCAGCAGTTCACTAGTTGGGGAGACCCAGTACTTC. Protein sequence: CASSSLVGETQYF.